This T cell receptor (beta chain) was obtained from a study of shared clonotypes between healthy human individuals. Deep was the level at which the assay was run. TCRdb's table, derived via immunoSEQ multiplex PCR, lists solely in-frame clones and lacks some. The data show about 2.3 million clones, about nine tenths seen once. Germline V CDR1 and CDR2: SEHNR, FQNEAQ (reference sequence). V lost 1 base and J 1 base, leaving 10 bases between the germline ends. The CDR3 covers 15 residues. With regard to this clone: Its cognate antigen is unknown.

Study-wide results and limits: Read depth was anticipated to influence clonotype sharing among donors. The generation probabilities recorded for non-shared clonotypes fell below those of clonotypes shared by all four donors.

The chain uses TRBV7-9 and TRBJ1-2; D uncertain. The specimen sequenced was naive CD4+ T cells from PBMCs. Subset of the sample: CD45RA+ positively selected. The sequence derives from a man between 18 and 29 years old in good health. Some clones in this sample may be carry-over from other donors' samples. CDR3 loop: CASSLGQVHNYGYTF. The CDR3 nucleotides read TGTGCCAGCAGCTTAGGGCAGGTCCATAACTATGGCTACACCTTC.